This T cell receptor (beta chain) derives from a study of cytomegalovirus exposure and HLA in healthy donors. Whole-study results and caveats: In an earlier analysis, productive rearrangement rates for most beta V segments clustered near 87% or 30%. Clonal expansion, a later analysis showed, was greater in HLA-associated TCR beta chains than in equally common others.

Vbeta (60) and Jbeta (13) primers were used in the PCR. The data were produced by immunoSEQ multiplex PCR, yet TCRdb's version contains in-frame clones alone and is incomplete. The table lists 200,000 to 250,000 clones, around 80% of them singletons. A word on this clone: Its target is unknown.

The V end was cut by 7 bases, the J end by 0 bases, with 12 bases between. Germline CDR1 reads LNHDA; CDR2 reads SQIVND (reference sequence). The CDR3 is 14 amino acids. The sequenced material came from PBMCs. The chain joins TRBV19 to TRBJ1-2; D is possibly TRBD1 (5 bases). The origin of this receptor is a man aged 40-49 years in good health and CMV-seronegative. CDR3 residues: CASIGHGANYGYTF. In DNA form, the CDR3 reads TGTGCCAGTATAGGACATGGGGCTAACTATGGCTACACCTTC.